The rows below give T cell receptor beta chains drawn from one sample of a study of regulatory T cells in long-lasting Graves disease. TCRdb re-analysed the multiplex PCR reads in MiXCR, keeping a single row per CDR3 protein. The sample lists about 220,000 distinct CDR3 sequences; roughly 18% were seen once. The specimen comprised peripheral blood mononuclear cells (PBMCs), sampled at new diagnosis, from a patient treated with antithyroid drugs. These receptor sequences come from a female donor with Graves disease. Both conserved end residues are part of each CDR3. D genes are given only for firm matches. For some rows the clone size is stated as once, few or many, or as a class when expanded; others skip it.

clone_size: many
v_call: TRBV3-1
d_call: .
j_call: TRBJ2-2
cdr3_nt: TGTGCCAGCAGCCCCCGGGGAGTGGGAGCCGGGGAGCTGTTTTTT
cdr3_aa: CASSPRGVGAGELFF

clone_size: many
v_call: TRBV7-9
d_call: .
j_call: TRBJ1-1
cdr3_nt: TGTGCCAGCAGCTTATTGGGGGTTGAGGACACTGAAGCTTTCTTT
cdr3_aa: CASSLLGVEDTEAFF

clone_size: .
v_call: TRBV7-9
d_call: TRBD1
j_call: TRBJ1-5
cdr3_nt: TGTGCCAGCAGCTCAACAGGGGGGGGGCAGCCCCAGCATTTT
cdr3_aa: CASSSTGGGQPQHF

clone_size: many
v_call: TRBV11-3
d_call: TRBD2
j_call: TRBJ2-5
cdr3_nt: TGTGCCAGCAGCCCGCGGACTAGCGGGAGTGAAGAGACCCAGTACTTC
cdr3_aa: CASSPRTSGSEETQYF

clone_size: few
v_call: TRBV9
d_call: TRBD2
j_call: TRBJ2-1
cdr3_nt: TGTGCCAGCAGCGTAGAGGGGACTAGCGGGAGGGTCAATGAGCAGTTCTTC
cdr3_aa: CASSVEGTSGRVNEQFF

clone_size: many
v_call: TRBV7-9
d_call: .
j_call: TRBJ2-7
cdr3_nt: TGTGCCAGCAGCTCCCCGGACGTTGACTACGAGCAGTACTTC
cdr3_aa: CASSSPDVDYEQYF

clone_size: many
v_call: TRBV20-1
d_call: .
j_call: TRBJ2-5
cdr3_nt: TGCAGTGCTAGGGAGGGTGAGGGTATGGAGACCCAGTACTTC
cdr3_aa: CSAREGEGMETQYF

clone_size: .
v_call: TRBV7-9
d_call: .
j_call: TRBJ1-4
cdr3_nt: TGTGCCGTCCACAGGGTTGGAGAAAAACTGTTTTTT
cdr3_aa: CAVHRVGEKLFF

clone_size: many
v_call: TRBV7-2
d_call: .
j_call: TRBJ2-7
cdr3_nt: TGTGCCAGCAGCTTTTCCCAGGGTGCGGGTTCCTACGAGCAGTACTTC
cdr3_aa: CASSFSQGAGSYEQYF

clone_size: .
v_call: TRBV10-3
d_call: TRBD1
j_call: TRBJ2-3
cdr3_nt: TGTGCCATCAGTGAGTCTCTGACAGGGGGGACAGATACGCAGTATTTT
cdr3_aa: CAISESLTGGTDTQYF

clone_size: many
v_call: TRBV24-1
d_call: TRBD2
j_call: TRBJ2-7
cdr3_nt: TGTGCCACCAGTGAGGCGGGAGATGCCTACGAGCAGTACTTC
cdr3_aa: CATSEAGDAYEQYF

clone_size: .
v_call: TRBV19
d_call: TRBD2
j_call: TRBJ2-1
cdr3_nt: TGTGCCAGTAGTCCTCCGGGACTAGCGGGAGGCTACAATGAGCAGTTCTTC
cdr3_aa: CASSPPGLAGGYNEQFF

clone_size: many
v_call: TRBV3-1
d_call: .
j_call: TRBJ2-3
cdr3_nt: TGTGCCGGCAGTCTTACAGGGTGGGACACAGATACGCAGTATTTT
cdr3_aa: CAGSLTGWDTDTQYF

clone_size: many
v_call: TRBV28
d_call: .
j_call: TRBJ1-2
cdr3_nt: TGTGCCAGCACCACAACCGGGGGCGCCTATGGCTACACCTTC
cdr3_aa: CASTTTGGAYGYTF

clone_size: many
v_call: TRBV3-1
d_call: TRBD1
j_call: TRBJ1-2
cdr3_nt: TGTGCCAGCAGCCCCTACTCCGGGACAGGGGGAGATGGCTACACCTTC
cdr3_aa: CASSPYSGTGGDGYTF

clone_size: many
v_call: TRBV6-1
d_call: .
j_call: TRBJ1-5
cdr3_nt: TGTGCCAGCAGGTTGAGACAGTCTAATCAGCCCCAGCATTTT
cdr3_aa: CASRLRQSNQPQHF

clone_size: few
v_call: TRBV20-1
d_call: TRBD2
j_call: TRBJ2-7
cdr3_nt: TGCAGTGCCACACGTCAGGGGACTAGCGACGAGCAGTACTTC
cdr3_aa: CSATRQGTSDEQYF

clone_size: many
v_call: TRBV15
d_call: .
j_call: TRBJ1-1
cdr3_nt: TGTGCCACCAGCCTCCATCCAGTGCAACAAGCTTTCTTT
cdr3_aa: CATSLHPVQQAFF

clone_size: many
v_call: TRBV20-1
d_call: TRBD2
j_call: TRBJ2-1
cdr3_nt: TGCAGTGCTTGGACTAGCGGGAGGAGACACAATGAGCAGTTCTTC
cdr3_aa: CSAWTSGRRHNEQFF

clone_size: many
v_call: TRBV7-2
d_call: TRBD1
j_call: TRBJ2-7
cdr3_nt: TGTGCCAGCAGCACCCGACAGGGTGGGTTAACCTACGAGCAGTACTTC
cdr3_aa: CASSTRQGGLTYEQYF

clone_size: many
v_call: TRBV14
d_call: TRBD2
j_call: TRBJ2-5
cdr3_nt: TGTGCCAGCAGCCAGCTAGCGGGAGTAGAGACCCAGTACTTC
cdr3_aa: CASSQLAGVETQYF

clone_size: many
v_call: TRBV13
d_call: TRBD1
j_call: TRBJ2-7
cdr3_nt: TGTGCCAGCAGCTTAGGACAGGGGGAAACATACGAGCAGTACTTC
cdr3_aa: CASSLGQGETYEQYF

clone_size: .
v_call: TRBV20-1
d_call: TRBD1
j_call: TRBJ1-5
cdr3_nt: TGCAGTGCTTTAACAGGGGGAAGTCAGCCCCAGCATTTT
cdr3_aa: CSALTGGSQPQHF

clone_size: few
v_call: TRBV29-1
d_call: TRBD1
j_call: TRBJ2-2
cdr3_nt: TGCAGCGTGGTGGGGACAGCCGGGGAGCTGTTTTTT
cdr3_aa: CSVVGTAGELFF

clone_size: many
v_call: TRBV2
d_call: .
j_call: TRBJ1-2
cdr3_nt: TGTGCCAGCAGTGAAGATACCAGGATCGATGGCTACACCTTC
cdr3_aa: CASSEDTRIDGYTF

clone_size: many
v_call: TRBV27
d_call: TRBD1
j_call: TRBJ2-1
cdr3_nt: TGTGCCAGCAGTCCCTATTCCGGGACAGAGTACAATGAGCAGTTCTTC
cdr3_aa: CASSPYSGTEYNEQFF

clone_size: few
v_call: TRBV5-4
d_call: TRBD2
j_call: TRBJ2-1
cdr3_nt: TGTGCCAGCAGCCCAAGCGGGAGTCGAGGCAATGAGCAGTTCTTC
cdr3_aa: CASSPSGSRGNEQFF

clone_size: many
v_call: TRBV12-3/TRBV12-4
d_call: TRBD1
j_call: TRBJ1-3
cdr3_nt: TGTGCCAGCAGCGGTGGGACAGGGTACTCTGGAAACACCATATATTTT
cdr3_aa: CASSGGTGYSGNTIYF

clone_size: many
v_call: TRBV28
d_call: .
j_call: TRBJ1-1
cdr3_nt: TGTGCCAGCGGCCACCCCAGGGCGGAGAACACTGAAGCTTTCTTT
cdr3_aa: CASGHPRAENTEAFF

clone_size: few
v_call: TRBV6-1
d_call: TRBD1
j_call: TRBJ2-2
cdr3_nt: TGTGCCAGCAGCACGTCCCGGGACAGGGGAGATAACGGGGAGCTGTTTTTT
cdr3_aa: CASSTSRDRGDNGELFF

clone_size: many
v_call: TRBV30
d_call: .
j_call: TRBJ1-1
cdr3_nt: TGTGCCTGGACTACAGCTAGGGCGAGAGCTTTCTTT
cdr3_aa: CAWTTARARAFF

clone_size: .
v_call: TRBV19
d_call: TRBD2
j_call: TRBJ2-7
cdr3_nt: TGTGCCAGTAGTCCCTCCTGGGCTAGCGGGAGACTCAACGAGCAGTACTTC
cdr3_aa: CASSPSWASGRLNEQYF

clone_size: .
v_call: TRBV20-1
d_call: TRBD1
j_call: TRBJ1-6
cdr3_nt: TGCAGTGCTAGGGCCCTGGGACAGGGTAATTCACCCCTCCACTTT
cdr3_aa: CSARALGQGNSPLHF

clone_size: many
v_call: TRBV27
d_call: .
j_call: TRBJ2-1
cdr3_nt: TGTGCCAGCAGTATTACAGGGGGCCTAGCGGGTAGCTCCTACAATGAGCAGTTCTTC
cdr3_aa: CASSITGGLAGSSYNEQFF

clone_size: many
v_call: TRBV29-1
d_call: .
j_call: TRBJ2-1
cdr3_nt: TGCAGCGTTGCCGACCTTAGCGCTAGCTCCTACAATGAGCAGTTCTTC
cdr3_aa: CSVADLSASSYNEQFF

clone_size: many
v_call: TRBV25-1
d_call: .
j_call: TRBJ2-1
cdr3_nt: TGTGCCAGCAGTGAATGGGACGGGAGCTCCTACAATGAGCAGTTCTTC
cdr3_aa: CASSEWDGSSYNEQFF

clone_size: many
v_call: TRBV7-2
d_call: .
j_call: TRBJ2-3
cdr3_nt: TGTGCCAGCAGCTCCTCCGGACAGAGCACAGATACGCAGTATTTT
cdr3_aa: CASSSSGQSTDTQYF

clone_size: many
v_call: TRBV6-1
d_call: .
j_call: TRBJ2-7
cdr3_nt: TGTGCCAGCAGTGAAGCGGGGTGGGAGCAGTACTTC
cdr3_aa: CASSEAGWEQYF

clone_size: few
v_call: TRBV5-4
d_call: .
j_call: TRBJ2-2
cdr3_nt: TGTGCCAGCAGCTTATCAGCGGGCGACACCGGGGAGCTGTTTTTT
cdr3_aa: CASSLSAGDTGELFF

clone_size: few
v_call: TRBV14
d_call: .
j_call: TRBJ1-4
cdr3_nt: TGTGCCAGCAGCCAAGGTCCAGGGATTGATGAAAAACTGTTTTTT
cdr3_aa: CASSQGPGIDEKLFF

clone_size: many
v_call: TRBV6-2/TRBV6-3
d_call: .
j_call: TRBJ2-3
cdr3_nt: TGTGCCAGCACCCAGTGGGGGGAAGGCACAGATACGCAGTATTTT
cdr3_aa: CASTQWGEGTDTQYF

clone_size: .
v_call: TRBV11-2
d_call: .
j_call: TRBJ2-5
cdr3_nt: TGTGCCAGCAGCCCCATATCCCTTCGGGAGACCCAGTACTTC
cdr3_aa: CASSPISLRETQYF

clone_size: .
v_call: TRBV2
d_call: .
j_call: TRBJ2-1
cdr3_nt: TGTGCCAGCAGGGGGGGGGCTAGCGCTCGGGAGCAGTTCTTC
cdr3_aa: CASRGGASAREQFF

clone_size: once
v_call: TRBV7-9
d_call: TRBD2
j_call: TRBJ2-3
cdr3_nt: TGTGCCACCCAGTCCAGCGGGAGGGCCCTCGACACAGATACGCAGTATTTT
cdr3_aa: CATQSSGRALDTDTQYF